Presented here are 2 T cell receptor beta chains from one specimen sequenced in a study of blood T cell repertoires in COVID-19. Sequenced by immunoSEQ multiplex PCR; TCRdb stores in-frame clones only, minus some. Among some 270,000 clones, about 89% were seen once, and the ten largest hold about 1.7%. The sequencing sample was made of PBMCs or T cells enriched from blood (not recorded which). Receptors were obtained from a middle-aged woman who had recovered from COVID-19.

The genes are TRBV9 and TRBJ2-2, with 7 nucleotides matching TRBD1. Looked up from germline, CDR1 is SGDLS and CDR2 is YYNGEE. CDR3 size: 14 residues. With V trimmed by 5 bases and J by 0 bases, 1 base remained unmatched. CDR3 loop: CASRGTANTGELFF. CDR3 bases: TGTGCCAGCAGGGGGACAGCGAACACCGGGGAGCTGTTTTTT.

The chain couples TRBV5-1 to TRBJ1-2; 8 bases are a match to TRBD1. The CDR3 covers 14 residues. The V gene's germline CDR1 is SGHRS and CDR2 YFSETQ. Trimming cost V 3 bases and J 4 bases; bases outside gene matches: 5. The CDR3 nucleotides are TGCGCCAGCAGCTCGGACAGGGCCTCCTATGGCTACACCTTC. It codes for CASSSDRASYGYTF. The whole variable domain, filled in from reference TRBV5-1 and TRBJ1-2, reads KAGVTQTPRYLIKTRGQQVTLSCSPISGHRSVSWYQQTPGQGLQFLFEYFSETQRNKGNFPGRFSGRQFSNSRSEMNVSTLELGDSALYLCASSSDRASYGYTFGSGTRLTVV.